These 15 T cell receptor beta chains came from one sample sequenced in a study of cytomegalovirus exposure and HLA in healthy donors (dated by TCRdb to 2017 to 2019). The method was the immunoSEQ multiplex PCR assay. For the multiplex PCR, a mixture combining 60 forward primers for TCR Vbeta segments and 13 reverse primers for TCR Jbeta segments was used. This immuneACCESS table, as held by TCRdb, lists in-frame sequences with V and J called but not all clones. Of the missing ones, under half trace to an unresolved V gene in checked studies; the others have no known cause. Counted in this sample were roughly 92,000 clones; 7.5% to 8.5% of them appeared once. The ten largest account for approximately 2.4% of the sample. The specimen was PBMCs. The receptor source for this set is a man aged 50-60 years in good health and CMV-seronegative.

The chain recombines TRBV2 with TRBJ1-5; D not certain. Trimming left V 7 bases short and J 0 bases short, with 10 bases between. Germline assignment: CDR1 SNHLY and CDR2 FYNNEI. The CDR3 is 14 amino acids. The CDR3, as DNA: TGTGCCAGCACCTTCAGTTCTAGCAATCAGCCCCAGCATTTT. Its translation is CASTFSSSNQPQHF.

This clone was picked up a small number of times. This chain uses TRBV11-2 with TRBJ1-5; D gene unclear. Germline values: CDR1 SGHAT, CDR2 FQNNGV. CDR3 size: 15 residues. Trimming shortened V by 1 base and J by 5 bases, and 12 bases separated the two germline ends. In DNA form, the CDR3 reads TGTGCCAGCAGCTTAGGGTCCCCCGGGTATCAGCCCCAGCATTTT. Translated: CASSLGSPGYQPQHF.

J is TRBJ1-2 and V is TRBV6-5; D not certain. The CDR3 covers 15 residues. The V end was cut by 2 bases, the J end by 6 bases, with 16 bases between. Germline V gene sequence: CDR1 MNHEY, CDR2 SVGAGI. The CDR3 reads CASSYDRGRRNGYTF. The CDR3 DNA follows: TGTGCCAGCAGTTACGACCGAGGGCGCCGAAATGGCTACACCTTC.

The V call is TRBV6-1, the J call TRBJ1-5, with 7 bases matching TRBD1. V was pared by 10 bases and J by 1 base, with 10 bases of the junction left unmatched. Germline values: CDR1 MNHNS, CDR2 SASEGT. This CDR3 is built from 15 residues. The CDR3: CATSGQPTSNQPQHF. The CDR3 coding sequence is TGTGCCACCTCGGGACAGCCCACAAGCAATCAGCCCCAGCATTTT.

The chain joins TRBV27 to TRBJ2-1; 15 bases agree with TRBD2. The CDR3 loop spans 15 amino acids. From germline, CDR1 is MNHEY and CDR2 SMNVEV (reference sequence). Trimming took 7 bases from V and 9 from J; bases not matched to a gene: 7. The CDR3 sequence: CASTHGLAGGVEQFF. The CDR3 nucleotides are TGTGCCAGCACTCACGGACTAGCGGGAGGGGTTGAGCAGTTCTTC.

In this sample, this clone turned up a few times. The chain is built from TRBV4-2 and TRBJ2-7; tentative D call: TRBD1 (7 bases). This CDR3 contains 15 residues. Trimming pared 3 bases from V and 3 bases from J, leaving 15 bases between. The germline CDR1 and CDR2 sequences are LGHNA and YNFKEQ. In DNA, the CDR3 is TGTGCCAGCAGCCATGGAGACAGGGAGGACTACGAGCAGTACTTC. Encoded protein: CASSHGDREDYEQYF.

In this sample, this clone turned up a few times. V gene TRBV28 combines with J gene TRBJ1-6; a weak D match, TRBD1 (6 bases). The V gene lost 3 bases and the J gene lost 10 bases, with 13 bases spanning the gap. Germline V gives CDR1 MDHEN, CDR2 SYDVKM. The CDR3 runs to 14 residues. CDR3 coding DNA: TGTGCCAGCAGTTTCGCAGGGGTTCGATCACCCCTCCACTTT. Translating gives CASSFAGVRSPLHF.

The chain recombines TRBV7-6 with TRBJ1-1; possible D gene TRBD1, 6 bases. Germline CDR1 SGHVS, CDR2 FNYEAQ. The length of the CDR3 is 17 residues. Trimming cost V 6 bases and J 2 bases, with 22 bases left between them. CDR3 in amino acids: CASSKLTQGTANTEAFF. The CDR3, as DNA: TGTGCCAGCAGTAAGCTTACTCAGGGGACGGCTAACACTGAAGCTTTCTTT.

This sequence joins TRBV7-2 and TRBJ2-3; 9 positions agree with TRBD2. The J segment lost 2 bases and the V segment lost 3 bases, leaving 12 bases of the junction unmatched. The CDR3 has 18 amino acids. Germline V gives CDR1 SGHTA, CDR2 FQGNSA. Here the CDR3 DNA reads TGTGCCAGCAGCTTTGCGGCTGGCGGGGGGGGATTCACAGATACGCAGTATTTT. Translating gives CASSFAAGGGGFTDTQYF.

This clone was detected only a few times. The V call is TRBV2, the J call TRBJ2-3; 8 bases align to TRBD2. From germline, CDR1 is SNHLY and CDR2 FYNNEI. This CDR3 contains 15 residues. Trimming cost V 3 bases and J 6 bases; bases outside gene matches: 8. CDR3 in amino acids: CASSDDSGRGDTQYF. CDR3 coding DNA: TGTGCCAGCAGTGATGACAGCGGGAGAGGTGATACGCAGTATTTT.

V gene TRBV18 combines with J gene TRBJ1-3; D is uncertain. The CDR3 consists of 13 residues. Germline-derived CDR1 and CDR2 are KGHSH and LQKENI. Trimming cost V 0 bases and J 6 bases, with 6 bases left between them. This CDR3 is CASSPPTQNTIYF. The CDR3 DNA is TGTGCCAGCTCACCACCGACACAAAACACCATATATTTT.

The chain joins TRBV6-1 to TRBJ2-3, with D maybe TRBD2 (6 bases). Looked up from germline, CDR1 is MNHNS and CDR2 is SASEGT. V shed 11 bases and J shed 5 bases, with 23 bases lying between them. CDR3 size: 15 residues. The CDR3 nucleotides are TGTGCCGGGAGGCTGGGTGGGGGGAGTGGAGATACGCAGTATTTT. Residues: CAGRLGGGSGDTQYF.

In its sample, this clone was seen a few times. The CDR3 spells CASSGDRAKNQPQHF. Written as DNA, the CDR3 is TGTGCCAGCAGCGGAGACAGGGCAAAAAATCAGCCCCAGCATTTT. The V call is TRBV2, the J call TRBJ1-5; 7 bases map to TRBD1. J gave up 4 bases and V 6 bases, and 9 bases lay outside the gene matches. The CDR3 length is 15 residues. Looked up from germline, CDR1 is SNHLY and CDR2 is FYNNEI.

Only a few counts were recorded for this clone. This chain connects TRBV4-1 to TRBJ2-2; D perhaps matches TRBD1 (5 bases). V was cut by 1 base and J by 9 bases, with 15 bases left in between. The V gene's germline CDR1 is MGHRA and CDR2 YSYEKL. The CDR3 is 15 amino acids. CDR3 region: CASSQVRQGSRELFF. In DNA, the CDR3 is TGCGCCAGCAGCCAAGTCCGGCAGGGATCGCGGGAGCTGTTTTTT.

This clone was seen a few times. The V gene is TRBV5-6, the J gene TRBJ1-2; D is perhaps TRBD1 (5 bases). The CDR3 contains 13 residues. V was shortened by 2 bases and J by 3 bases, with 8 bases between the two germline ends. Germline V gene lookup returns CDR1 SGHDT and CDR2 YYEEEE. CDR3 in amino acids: CASSFRAYYGYTF. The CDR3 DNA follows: TGTGCCAGCAGCTTCAGGGCTTACTATGGCTACACCTTC. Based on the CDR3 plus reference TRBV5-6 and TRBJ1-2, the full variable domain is DAGVTQSPTHLIKTRGQQVTLRCSPKSGHDTVSWYQQALGQGPQFIFQYYEEEERQRGNFPDRFSGHQFPNYSSELNVNALLLGDSALYLCASSFRAYYGYTFGSGTRLTVV.